The entry below gives a single TCR beta chain sequence along with its context. What it binds is not known. In the PCR, 60 Vbeta and 13 Jbeta primers were used. Method: immunoSEQ multiplex PCR; TCRdb's copy keeps in-frame clones and lacks some. The sample holds roughly 200,000 clones, 75% to 90% seen once. The data are from a study of cytomegalovirus exposure and HLA in healthy donors. Nominal health characterized the donors when sampled, though unrecorded immune exposures were likely. The CDR3 is 16 amino acids. Germline V gene sequence: CDR1 SGHNT, CDR2 YYREEE (reference sequence). J lost 10 bases, V lost 4 bases, and 8 bases had no gene match. Study conclusions and caveats: Later analysis revealed greater clonal expansion in HLA-associated TCR beta chains than in equally common others. Previous analysis showed most TCR beta V segments were productive about 87% or about 30% of the time. TCR association rates varied by HLA locus in a later analysis, with DRB1 highest and HLA-C lowest.

Source material: PBMCs. This chain connects TRBV5-4 to TRBJ2-1, with 16 positions matching TRBD2. The TCR sequence derives from a woman aged 40 to 50 in good health and CMV-seronegative. The DNA for the CDR3 is TGTGCCAGCAGCCGTGGGACTAGCGGGAGGGCCAGGGAGCAGTTCTTC. This codes for CASSRGTSGRAREQFF.